This T cell receptor (beta chain) was sequenced during a study of T cells in Graves' hyperthyroidism and ophthalmopathy. From more than 9.5 ml of fresh peripheral blood, PBMCs were isolated. The CDR3 runs 15 residues. Trimming cost V 1 base and J 2 bases, with 12 bases left between them. Germline lookup yields CDR1 DFQATT and CDR2 SNEGSKA (reference sequence). The table lists this clonotype with a few counts. What was amplified from RNA transcripts were TCR beta CDR3 regions. The study used the HTBI primer set for a first-round RT-PCR of the TCR CDR3. TCRdb itself ran the multiplex PCR reads through MiXCR, one entry per CDR3 protein. This sample has 300,000 to 450,000 distinct CDR3 sequences; more than 15% occur once, and the top ten carry 25% to 35%.

The source material was blood. This rearrangement joins TRBV20-1 to TRBJ2-1; D ambiguous. The TCR comes from a woman aged 18-35 years with Graves' hyperthyroidism that later progressed to Graves' ophthalmopathy. The DNA for the CDR3 is TGCAGTGCTAGAGTTGTATCAAGCGCCTACAATGAGCAGTTCTTC. It encodes CSARVVSSAYNEQFF.